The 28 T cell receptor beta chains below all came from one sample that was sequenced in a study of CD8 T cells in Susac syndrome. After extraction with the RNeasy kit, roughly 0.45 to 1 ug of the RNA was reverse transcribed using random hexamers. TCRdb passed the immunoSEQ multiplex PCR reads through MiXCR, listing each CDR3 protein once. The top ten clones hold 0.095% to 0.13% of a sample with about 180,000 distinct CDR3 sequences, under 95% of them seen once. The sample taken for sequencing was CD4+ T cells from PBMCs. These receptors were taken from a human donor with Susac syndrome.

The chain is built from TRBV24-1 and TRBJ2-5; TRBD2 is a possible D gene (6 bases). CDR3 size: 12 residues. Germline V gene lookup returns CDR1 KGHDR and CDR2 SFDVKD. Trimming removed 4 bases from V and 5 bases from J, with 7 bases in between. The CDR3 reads CATSERGETQYF. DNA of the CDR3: TGTGCCACCAGTGAACGGGGGGAGACCCAGTACTTC.

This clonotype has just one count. CDR3 DNA: TGCAGCGTTGCTAGCGGGGGGGCTAGCTACAATGAGCAGTTCTTC. Translating gives CSVASGGASYNEQFF. The chain has TRBV29-1 and TRBJ2-1; 12 positions agree with TRBD2. J gave up 3 bases and V 4 bases, and 4 bases lay outside the gene matches. In germline, CDR1 is SQVTM, CDR2 ANQGSEA. The CDR3 sequence is 15 residues long.

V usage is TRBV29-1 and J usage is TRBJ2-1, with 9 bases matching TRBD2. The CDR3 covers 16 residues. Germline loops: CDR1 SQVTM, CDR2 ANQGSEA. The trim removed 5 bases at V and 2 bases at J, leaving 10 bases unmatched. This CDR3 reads CSVPRPPSGAYNEQFF. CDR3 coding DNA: TGCAGCGTTCCCAGGCCCCCTAGCGGGGCCTACAATGAGCAGTTCTTC.

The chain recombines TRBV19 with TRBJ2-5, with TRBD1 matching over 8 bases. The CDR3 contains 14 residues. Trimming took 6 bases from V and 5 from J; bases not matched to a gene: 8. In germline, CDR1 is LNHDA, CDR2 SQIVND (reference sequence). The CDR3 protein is CASRDRQGLETQYF. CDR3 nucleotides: TGTGCCAGTAGGGACAGACAGGGGCTGGAGACCCAGTACTTC.

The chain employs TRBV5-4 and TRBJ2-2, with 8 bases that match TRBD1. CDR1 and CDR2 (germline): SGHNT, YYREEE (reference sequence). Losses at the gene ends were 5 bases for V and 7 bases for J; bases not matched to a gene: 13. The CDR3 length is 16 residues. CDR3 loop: CASRSGRDRGVGELFF. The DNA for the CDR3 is TGTGCCAGCAGATCGGGCCGAGACAGGGGAGTCGGGGAGCTGTTTTTT. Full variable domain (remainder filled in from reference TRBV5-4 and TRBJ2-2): ETGVTQSPTHLIKTRGQQVTLRCSSQSGHNTVSWYQQALGQGPQFIFQYYREEENGRGNFPPRFSGLQFPNYSSELNVNALELDDSALYLCASRSGRDRGVGELFFGEGSRLTVL.

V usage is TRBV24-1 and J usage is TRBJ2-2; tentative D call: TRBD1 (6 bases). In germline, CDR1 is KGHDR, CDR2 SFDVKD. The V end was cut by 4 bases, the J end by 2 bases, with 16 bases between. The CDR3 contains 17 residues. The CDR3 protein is CATSDGTGTRNTGELFF. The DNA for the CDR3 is TGTGCCACCAGTGACGGGACCGGGACAAGAAACACCGGGGAGCTGTTTTTT.

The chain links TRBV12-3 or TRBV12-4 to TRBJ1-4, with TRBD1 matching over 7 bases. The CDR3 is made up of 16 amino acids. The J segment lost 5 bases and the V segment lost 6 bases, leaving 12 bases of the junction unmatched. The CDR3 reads CASSTLGGQANEKLFF. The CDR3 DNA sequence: TGTGCCAGCAGCACTCTTGGTGGACAGGCGAATGAAAAACTGTTTTTT.

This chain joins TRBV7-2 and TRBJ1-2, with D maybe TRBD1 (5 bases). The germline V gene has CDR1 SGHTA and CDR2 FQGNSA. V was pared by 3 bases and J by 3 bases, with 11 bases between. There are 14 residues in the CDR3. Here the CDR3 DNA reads TGTGCCAGCAGCTTGTCAGGGTCTCACTATGGCTACACCTTC. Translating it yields CASSLSGSHYGYTF. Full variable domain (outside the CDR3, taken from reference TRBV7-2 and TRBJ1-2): GAGVSQSPSNKVTEKGKDVELRCDPISGHTALYWYRQSLGQGLEFLIYFQGNSAPDKSGLPSDRFSAERTGGSVSTLTIQRTQQEDSAVYLCASSLSGSHYGYTFGSGTRLTVV.

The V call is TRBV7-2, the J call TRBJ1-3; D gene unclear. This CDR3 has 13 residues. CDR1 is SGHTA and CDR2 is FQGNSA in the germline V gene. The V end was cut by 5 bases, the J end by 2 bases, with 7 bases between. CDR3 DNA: TGTGCCAGCAGCCGAGGCGCTGGAAACACCATATATTTT. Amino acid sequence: CASSRGAGNTIYF.

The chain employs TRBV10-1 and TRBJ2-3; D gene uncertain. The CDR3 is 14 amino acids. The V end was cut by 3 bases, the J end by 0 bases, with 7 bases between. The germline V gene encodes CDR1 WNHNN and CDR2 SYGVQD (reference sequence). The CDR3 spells CASSDDGSTDTQYF. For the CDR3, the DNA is TGCGCCAGCAGTGATGATGGCAGCACAGATACGCAGTATTTT.

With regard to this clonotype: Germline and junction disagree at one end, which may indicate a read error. The CDR3 nucleotides are TGTGCCAGCAGCCAAGAGAAAGGTACAGGCTGCACCTTC. This gives the protein CASSQEKGTGCTF. V usage is TRBV3-1 and J usage is TRBJ1-2, with a tentative D call TRBD1 (5 bases). The CDR3 covers 13 residues. Germline V gene data show CDR1 as LGHDT and CDR2 as YNNKEL (reference sequence).

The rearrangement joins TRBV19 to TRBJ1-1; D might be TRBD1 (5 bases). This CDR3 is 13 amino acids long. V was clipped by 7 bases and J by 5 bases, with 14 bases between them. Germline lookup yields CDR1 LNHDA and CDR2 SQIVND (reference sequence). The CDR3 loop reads CASKEGRRTEAFF. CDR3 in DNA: TGTGCCAGTAAGGAGGGGCGGCGAACTGAAGCTTTCTTT.

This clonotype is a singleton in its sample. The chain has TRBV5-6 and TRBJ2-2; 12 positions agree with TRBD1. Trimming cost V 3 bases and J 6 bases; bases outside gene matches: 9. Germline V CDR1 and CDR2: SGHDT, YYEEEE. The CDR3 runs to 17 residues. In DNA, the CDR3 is TGTGCCAGCAGCTGGGGGACAGGGGGCAAGTCTGCCGGGGAGCTGTTTTTT. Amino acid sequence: CASSWGTGGKSAGELFF.

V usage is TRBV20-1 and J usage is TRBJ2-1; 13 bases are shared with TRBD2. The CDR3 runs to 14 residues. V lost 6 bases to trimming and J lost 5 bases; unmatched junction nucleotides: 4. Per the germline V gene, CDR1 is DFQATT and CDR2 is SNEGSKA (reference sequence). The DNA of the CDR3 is TGCAGTGCCCCAACTAGCGGGGGGGACAATGAGCAGTTCTTC. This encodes CSAPTSGGDNEQFF.

DNA of the CDR3: TGTGCCAGCAGCTTATTGTCTCAGGGCAGCAATCAGCCCCAGCATTTT. It encodes CASSLLSQGSNQPQHF. The rearrangement joins TRBV7-8 to TRBJ1-5, with a tentative D call TRBD1 (5 bases). The CDR3 sequence is 16 residues long. Germline values: CDR1 SGHVS, CDR2 FQNEAQ. V lost 2 bases, J lost 1 base, and 12 bases lay in between.

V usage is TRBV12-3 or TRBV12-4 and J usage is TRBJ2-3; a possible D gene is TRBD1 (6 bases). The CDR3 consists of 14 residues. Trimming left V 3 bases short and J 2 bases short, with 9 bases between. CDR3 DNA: TGTGCCAGCAGTTTTAGGGGGACCACAGATACGCAGTATTTT. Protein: CASSFRGTTDTQYF.

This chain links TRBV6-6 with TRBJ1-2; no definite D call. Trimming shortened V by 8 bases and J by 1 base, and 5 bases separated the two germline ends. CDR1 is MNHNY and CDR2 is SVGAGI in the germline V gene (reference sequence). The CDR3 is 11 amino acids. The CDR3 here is CASDNNYGYTF. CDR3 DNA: TGTGCCAGCGATAATAACTATGGCTACACCTTC.

The chain's CDR3 is CSVEDLTNYGYTF. In nucleotides, the CDR3 is TGCAGCGTTGAAGACCTTACTAACTATGGCTACACCTTC. The J gene is TRBJ1-2, the V gene TRBV29-1; D gene ambiguous. Trimming removed 0 bases from V and 0 bases from J, with 5 bases in between. This CDR3 is built from 13 residues. CDR1 is SQVTM, CDR2 ANQGSEA, per germline.

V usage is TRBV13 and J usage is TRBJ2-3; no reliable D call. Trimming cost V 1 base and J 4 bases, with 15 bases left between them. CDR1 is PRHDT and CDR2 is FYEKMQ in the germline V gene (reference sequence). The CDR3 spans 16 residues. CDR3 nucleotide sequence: TGTGCCAGCAGCTTAGTGATTAACCCCGAGGCAGATACGCAGTATTTT. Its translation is CASSLVINPEADTQYF. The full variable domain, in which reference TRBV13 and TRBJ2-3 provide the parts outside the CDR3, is AAGVIQSPRHLIKEKRETATLKCYPIPRHDTVYWYQQGPGQDPQFLISFYEKMQSDKGSIPDRFSAQQFSDYHSELNMSSLELGDSALYFCASSLVINPEADTQYFGPGTRLTVL.

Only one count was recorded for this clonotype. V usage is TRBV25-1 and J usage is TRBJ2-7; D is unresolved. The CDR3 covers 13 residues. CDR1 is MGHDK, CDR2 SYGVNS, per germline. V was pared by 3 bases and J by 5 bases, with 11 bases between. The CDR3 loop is CASSDGLVDEQYF. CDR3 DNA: TGTGCCAGCAGTGACGGATTGGTGGACGAGCAGTACTTC.

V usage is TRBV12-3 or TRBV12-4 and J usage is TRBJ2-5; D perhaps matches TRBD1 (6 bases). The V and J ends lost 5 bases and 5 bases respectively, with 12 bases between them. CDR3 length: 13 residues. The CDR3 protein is CASSKGQGETQYF. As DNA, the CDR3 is TGTGCCAGCAGTAAGGGACAAGGGGAGACCCAGTACTTC.

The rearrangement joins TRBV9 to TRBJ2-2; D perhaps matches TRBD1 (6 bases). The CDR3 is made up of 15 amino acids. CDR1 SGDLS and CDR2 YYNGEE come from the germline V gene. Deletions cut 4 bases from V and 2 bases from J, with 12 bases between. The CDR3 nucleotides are TGTGCCAGCAGCTTCCTGGGACACAACACCGGGGAGCTGTTTTTT. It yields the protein CASSFLGHNTGELFF.

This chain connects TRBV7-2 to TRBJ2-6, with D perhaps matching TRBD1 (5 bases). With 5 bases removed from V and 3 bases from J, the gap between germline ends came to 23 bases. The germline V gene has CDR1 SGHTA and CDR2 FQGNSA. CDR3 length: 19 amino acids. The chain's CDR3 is CASSPRGRPVGDGANVLTF. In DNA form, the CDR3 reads TGTGCCAGCAGCCCCAGAGGCAGGCCTGTAGGGGATGGGGCCAACGTCCTGACTTTC.

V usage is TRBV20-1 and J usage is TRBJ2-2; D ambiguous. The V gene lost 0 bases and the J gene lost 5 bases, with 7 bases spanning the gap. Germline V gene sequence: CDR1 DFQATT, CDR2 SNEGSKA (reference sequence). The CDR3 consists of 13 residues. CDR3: CSAREVKTGELFF. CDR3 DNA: TGCAGTGCTAGAGAAGTCAAAACCGGGGAGCTGTTTTTT.

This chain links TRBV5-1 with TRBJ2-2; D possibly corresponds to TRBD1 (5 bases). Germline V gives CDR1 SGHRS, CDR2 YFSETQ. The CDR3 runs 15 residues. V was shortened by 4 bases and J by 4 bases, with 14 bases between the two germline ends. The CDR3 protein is CASSGAGSSTGELFF. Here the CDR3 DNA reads TGCGCCAGCAGCGGGGCAGGGTCGAGCACCGGGGAGCTGTTTTTT.

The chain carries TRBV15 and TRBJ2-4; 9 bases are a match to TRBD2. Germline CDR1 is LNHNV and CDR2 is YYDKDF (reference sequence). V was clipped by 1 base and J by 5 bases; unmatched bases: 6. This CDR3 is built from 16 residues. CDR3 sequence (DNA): TGTGCCACCAGCAGAGTTAGCGGGGGACTTCAAAACATTCAGTACTTC. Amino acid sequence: CATSRVSGGLQNIQYF. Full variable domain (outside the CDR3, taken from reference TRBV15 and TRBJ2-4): DAMVIQNPRYQVTQFGKPVTLSCSQTLNHNVMYWYQQKSSQAPKLLFHYYDKDFNNEADTPDNFQSRRPNTSFCFLDIRSPGLGDTAMYLCATSRVSGGLQNIQYFGAGTRLSVL.

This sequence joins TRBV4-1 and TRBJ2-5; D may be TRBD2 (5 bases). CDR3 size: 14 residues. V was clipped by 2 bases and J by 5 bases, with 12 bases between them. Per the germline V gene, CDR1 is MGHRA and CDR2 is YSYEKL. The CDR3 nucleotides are TGCGCCAGCAGCCAAAACGACCCGGGGGAGACCCAGTACTTC. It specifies CASSQNDPGETQYF.

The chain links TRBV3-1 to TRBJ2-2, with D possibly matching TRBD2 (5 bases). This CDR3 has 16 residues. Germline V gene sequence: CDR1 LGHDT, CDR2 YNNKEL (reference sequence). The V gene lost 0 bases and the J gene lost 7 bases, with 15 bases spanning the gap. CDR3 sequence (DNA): TGTGCCAGCAGCCAAGATTCCGGTTCCCGGGGCGGGGAGCTGTTTTTT. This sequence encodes CASSQDSGSRGGELFF.